This record covers a single TCR beta chain. The sample originates from a study of blood T cell repertoires in COVID-19. Study information: Whether acute or convalescent, the COVID-19 samples came from the United States, Italy and Spain. From T cells, B-cell-depleted T cells, or PBMCs came the material, which was cDNA or gDNA.

Seattle patients were enrolled while actively infected and followed longitudinally. Original methodology: Counts of nucleated cells, estimated from reference gene primer amplification, were obtained. The protocol was immunoSEQ multiplex PCR, while the TCRdb copy is restricted to in-frame clones and leaves out a portion. V and J calls and clone size are copied from that table; D and trimming were computed from the DNA. The profile covers some 400,000 clones, with over 75% appearing a single time and under 11% taken by the ten largest. This clonotype was sampled from a young woman with COVID-19, enrolled during active disease. Sequencing used peripheral blood.

This chain's CDR3 is CASSVESGSYNEQFF. DNA for the CDR3: TGTGCCAGCAGCGTAGAAAGCGGGAGCTACAATGAGCAGTTCTTC. The chain employs TRBV9 and TRBJ2-1, with TRBD2 matching 8 bases. The V gene end was trimmed by 0 bases and the J gene end by 3 bases; junction bases not matched to a gene: 2. The CDR3 is 15 residues long. Germline V CDR1 and CDR2: SGDLS, YYNGEE.